Below, one T cell receptor beta chain is given with its context. Its antigen is undetermined. The study ran its PCR with 60 Vbeta and 13 Jbeta primers. The repertoire was sequenced with immunoSEQ multiplex PCR; TCRdb's copy has only in-frame clones and lacks some. In the table there are fewer than 150,000 clones, roughly 70% of which are singletons. The trim removed 3 bases at V and 4 bases at J, leaving 8 bases unmatched. Germline lookup yields CDR1 SGDLS and CDR2 YYNGEE. CDR3 length: 15 residues. This record comes from a study of cytomegalovirus exposure and HLA in healthy donors. About the study: HLA-typed donors contributed about 85 million unique TCRs, which were held in an early data release. Findings and caveats of the study: Later analysis identified several of the most significant clusters that appeared linked to common viral pathogens.

The material sequenced was PBMCs. The chain uses TRBV9 and TRBJ2-3; 7 bases align to TRBD2. The receptor was derived from a middle-aged woman in good health and CMV-seropositive. CDR3 sequence reads: CASSEEGGVADTQYF. CDR3 nucleotides: TGTGCCAGCAGCGAGGAGGGAGGGGTCGCAGATACGCAGTATTTT. Supplemented by reference TRBV9 and TRBJ2-3, the full variable domain reads DSGVTQTPKHLITATGQRVTLRCSPRSGDLSVYWYQQSLDQGLQFLIQYYNGEERAKGNILERFSAQQFPDLHSELNLSSLELGDSALYFCASSEEGGVADTQYFGPGTRLTVL.